This entry is about one T cell receptor (beta chain). Method: immunoSEQ multiplex PCR; TCRdb's copy keeps in-frame clones and lacks some. The table includes roughly 220,000 clones, 88% detected once. Participant age was roughly 18 to 90 years, and participants resided in fewer than 30 US areas. Two consecutive negative NP/OP PCR tests, clearance, or resolved symptoms defined Cohort 3 recovery. The sample belongs to a study of blood T cell repertoires in COVID-19. The wider study: Sources were T cells, B-cell-depleted T cells, or PBMCs; the material itself was cDNA or gDNA.

The CDR3 runs to 18 residues. V was clipped by 0 bases and J by 2 bases; unmatched bases: 6. Germline V gene sequence: CDR1 SGHVS, CDR2 FQNEAQ. The receptor was isolated from a woman in her thirties who had recovered from COVID-19. The sequencing sample was made of PBMCs or T cells enriched from blood (not recorded which). The rearrangement uses TRBV7-8 and TRBJ2-1, with 11 nucleotides matching TRBD2. CDR3 sequence: CASSLAPGLAGTYNEQFF. Written as DNA, the CDR3 is TGTGCCAGCAGCTTAGCCCCCGGACTAGCGGGCACCTACAATGAGCAGTTCTTC.